Below, 29 T cell receptor beta chains from the same sample are listed, as sequenced in a study of blood T cells in healthy people across ages (dated by TCRdb to the mid-2010s). Libraries were constructed by 5' RACE. The sample was run on an Illumina HiSeq 2500. A second PCR of roughly 7 to 12 cycles was run with a J-beta primer mix and a sample-barcoded 5' primer. TCRdb handled the public reads itself, with Q25 trimming in fastp and clone calling in MiXCR, and kept productive beta chains. Entries that share a CDR3 protein sequence are merged under the most common genes and DNA. In this sample the table shows about 1.8 million distinct CDR3 sequences, 40% to 55% of which occur a single time. The leading ten clones occupy over 2% of the sample. Sequenced: blood. The receptors derive from a woman aged 40 to 49 in good health.

The chain uses TRBV7-9 and TRBJ2-2; 7 bases fit TRBD1. V lost 5 bases and J lost 3; bases outside the gene matches: 6. The germline V gene encodes CDR1 SEHNR and CDR2 FQNEAQ (reference sequence). The CDR3 extends over 15 amino acids. The DNA for the CDR3 is TGTGCCAGCAGCCTACAGGGGCTCGACACCGGGGAGCTGTTTTTT. Residues: CASSLQGLDTGELFF.

This chain uses TRBV5-1 with TRBJ2-2; 9 bases align to TRBD2. Losses at the gene ends were 0 bases for V and 0 bases for J; bases not matched to a gene: 0. The germline CDR1 and CDR2 sequences are SGHRS and YFSETQ. The CDR3 is made up of 16 amino acids. The CDR3 region is CASSLASGANTGELFF. For the CDR3, the DNA is TGCGCCAGCAGCTTGGCTAGCGGGGCGAACACCGGGGAGCTGTTTTTT.

This clonotype was recorded a few times. The chain recombines TRBV12-3 or TRBV12-4 with TRBJ1-5; no definite D call. There are 14 residues in the CDR3. The V end was cut by 5 bases, the J end by 0 bases, with 8 bases between. The CDR3 loop is CASSPTLSNQPQHF. The CDR3 DNA follows: TGTGCCAGCAGTCCTACGCTTAGCAATCAGCCCCAGCATTTT.

The chain combines TRBV20-1 with TRBJ2-4, with 12 bases identical to TRBD1. V was clipped by 6 bases and J by 8 bases; unmatched bases: 11. Germline CDR1 and CDR2: DFQATT and SNEGSKA (reference sequence). CDR3 length: 15 amino acids. The CDR3 sequence is CSANRDRGHGDIQYF. The CDR3 region has the DNA TGCAGTGCCAACCGGGACAGGGGGCACGGGGACATTCAGTACTTC.

The rearrangement uses TRBV20-1 and TRBJ1-3; D remains unclear. Germline-derived CDR1 and CDR2 are DFQATT and SNEGSKA (reference sequence). The V and J ends lost 1 base and 2 bases respectively, with 12 bases between them. CDR3 length: 15 amino acids. The CDR3 nucleotides are TGCAGTGCTAGAGGAAGGACTGGGACTGGAAACACCATATATTTT. Amino acid sequence: CSARGRTGTGNTIYF.

Only a few counts were recorded for this clonotype. V and J are TRBV27 and TRBJ2-7; maybe TRBD2 (7 bases). CDR1 is MNHEY, CDR2 SMNVEV, per germline (reference sequence). Trimming took 5 bases from V and 2 from J, leaving 13 bases between them. The CDR3 is 14 residues long. DNA for the CDR3: TGTGCCAGCAGTAGGGGGAGGGCTACCTACGAGCAGTACTTC. It is translated as CASSRGRATYEQYF.

This clonotype was seen only a few times. V gene TRBV4-3 combines with J gene TRBJ1-2; maybe TRBD1 (5 bases). The CDR3 consists of 14 residues. Between the trimmed V and J ends, which lost 2 bases and 8 bases, there was a span of 15 bases. Germline assignment: CDR1 LGHNA and CDR2 YSLEER. This CDR3 reads CASSQPGPTRGYTF. CDR3 nucleotides: TGCGCCAGCAGCCAACCGGGGCCCACGAGGGGCTACACCTTC.

This clonotype was recorded a few times. The V call is TRBV7-6, the J call TRBJ2-5; possible D gene TRBD2, 5 bases. Germline lookup yields CDR1 SGHVS and CDR2 FNYEAQ. Trimming shortened V by 4 bases and J by 4 bases, and 13 bases separated the two germline ends. This CDR3 comprises 14 residues. CDR3 region: CASSYLGVGETQYF. The CDR3 DNA reads TGTGCCAGCAGCTACCTGGGAGTTGGAGAGACCCAGTACTTC.

This clonotype was observed a handful of times. The V call is TRBV10-3, the J call TRBJ1-6; D not certain. The CDR3 totals 13 residues. Germline CDR1 is ENHRY and CDR2 is SYGVKD. Between the trimmed V and J ends, which lost 6 bases and 0 bases, there was a span of 3 bases. CDR3 amino acids: CAIRGSYNSPLHF. The CDR3 bases are TGTGCCATCAGGGGCTCCTATAATTCACCCCTCCACTTT.

The V call is TRBV21-1, the J call TRBJ2-3; the table's D call TRBD2 went unverified against the DNA. TRBV21-1 is reported as a pseudogene. The CDR3 has 15 residues. The CDR3 spells CASRVAGGPSDTQYF. CDR3 nucleotides: TGTGCCAGCAGGGTAGCGGGGGGACCCTCAGATACGCAGTATTTT.

The genes are TRBV12-3 or TRBV12-4 and TRBJ1-2, with D possibly TRBD1 on 5 matching bases. Trimming pared 5 bases from V and 2 bases from J, leaving 18 bases between. The CDR3 covers 16 residues. CDR3 in amino acids: CASSSGTATGNYGYTF. The CDR3 DNA follows: TGTGCCAGCAGTAGCGGGACGGCGACCGGAAACTATGGCTACACCTTC.

This clonotype was detected ten times or more. Compared with germline, one end of the junction differs, possibly owing to a read error. The chain joins TRBV5-1 to TRBJ1-2; TRBD1 might be the D (5 bases). The CDR3 is 12 amino acids. From germline, CDR1 is SGHRS and CDR2 YFSETQ. As DNA, the CDR3 is TGTGCCAGCAGTGGAGACAGCTATGGCTACACCTTC. Amino acid sequence: CASSGDSYGYTF.

The chain has TRBV4-3 and TRBJ2-1; D might be TRBD2 (6 bases). The CDR3 extends over 16 amino acids. Trimming removed 0 bases from V and 1 base from J, with 10 bases in between. Germline CDR1 reads LGHNA; CDR2 reads YSLEER. DNA of the CDR3: TGCGCCAGCAGCCAAGACGGAGGGGTGTCCTACAATGAGCAGTTCTTC. The encoded protein is CASSQDGGVSYNEQFF.

The chain recombines TRBV3-1 with TRBJ2-7, with 9 bases matching TRBD2. Germline-derived CDR1 and CDR2 are LGHDT and YNNKEL (reference sequence). Trimming took 5 bases from V and 3 from J; bases not matched to a gene: 5. The CDR3 runs to 14 residues. The CDR3 DNA reads TGTGCCAGCAGCACAGATAGCGGGGGCTACGAGCAGTACTTC. Encoded protein: CASSTDSGGYEQYF.

In its sample, this clonotype was seen a few times. The rearrangement joins TRBV7-9 to TRBJ1-2, with D uncertain. Germline loops: CDR1 SEHNR, CDR2 FQNEAQ (reference sequence). The CDR3 spans 13 residues. With 6 bases removed from V and 2 bases from J, the gap between germline ends came to 10 bases. The CDR3 DNA reads TGTGCCAGCAGTTTTCCAGAAAACTATGGCTACACCTTC. Its translation: CASSFPENYGYTF.

This clonotype came up a few times. CDR3 in DNA: TGTGCCAGTGCCGCTGGGGAGCGGGGCTACGAGCAGTACTTC. Encoded protein: CASAAGERGYEQYF. V is TRBV9 and J is TRBJ2-7; 7 nucleotides align to TRBD2. J gave up 3 bases and V 8 bases, and 11 bases lay outside the gene matches. Germline V gene data show CDR1 as SGDLS and CDR2 as YYNGEE. This CDR3 has 14 amino acids.

This clonotype came up once. The chain links TRBV3-1 to TRBJ2-2; tentative D call: TRBD1 (5 bases). The CDR3 has 13 residues. V was pared by 6 bases and J by 4 bases, with 9 bases between. Per germline, CDR1 LGHDT and CDR2 YNNKEL (reference sequence). CDR3 residues: CASRGAVTGELFF. CDR3 bases: TGTGCCAGCAGAGGGGCGGTCACCGGGGAGCTGTTTTTT.

The chain is built from TRBV19 and TRBJ2-3, with a possible D match to TRBD1 (6 bases). The CDR3 totals 15 residues. Germline assignment: CDR1 LNHDA and CDR2 SQIVND (reference sequence). V was shortened by 9 bases and J by 4 bases, with 20 bases between the two germline ends. The CDR3 nucleotides read TGTGCCAGCTCTGCCGGACAGAGGTTCGCAGATACGCAGTATTTT. It encodes CASSAGQRFADTQYF. Full variable domain (rest looked up from reference TRBV19 and TRBJ2-3): DGGITQSPKYLFRKEGQNVTLSCEQNLNHDAMYWYRQDPGQGLRLIYYSQIVNDFQKGDIAEGYSVSREKKESFPLTVTSAQKNPTAFYLCASSAGQRFADTQYFGPGTRLTVL.

The chain recombines TRBV24-1 with TRBJ2-3, with D possibly TRBD1 on 6 matching bases. CDR1 is KGHDR, CDR2 SFDVKD, per germline. V lost 2 bases to trimming and J lost 4 bases, with 12 bases between them. The CDR3 is 15 amino acids. The CDR3 DNA reads as TGTGCCACCAGTGATTCCGGGACATTTTCAGATACGCAGTATTTT. Encoded protein: CATSDSGTFSDTQYF.

In its sample, this clonotype was seen a few times. V and J are TRBV7-2 and TRBJ2-3; D gene unclear. This CDR3 region has 14 residues. Germline lookup yields CDR1 SGHTA and CDR2 FQGNSA. The V end was cut by 2 bases, the J end by 2 bases, with 8 bases between. CDR3: CASSLFTYTDTQYF. CDR3 sequence (DNA): TGTGCCAGCAGCTTATTCACATACACAGATACGCAGTATTTT. Using reference TRBV7-2 and TRBJ2-3 for the parts outside the CDR3, the full variable domain is GAGVSQSPSNKVTEKGKDVELRCDPISGHTALYWYRQSLGQGLEFLIYFQGNSAPDKSGLPSDRFSAERTGGSVSTLTIQRTQQEDSAVYLCASSLFTYTDTQYFGPGTRLTVL.

This CDR3 reads CASSLDRVRRFF. DNA of the CDR3: TGTGCCAGCAGCTTAGATAGGGTTCGTAGGTTCTTC. The chain joins TRBV7-2 to TRBJ2-1; D unresolved. CDR1 and CDR2 (germline): SGHTA, FQGNSA. The CDR3 is 12 amino acids. Trimming shortened V by 1 base and J by 15 bases, and 13 bases separated the two germline ends.

The sample holds a few counts of this clonotype. The chain links TRBV2 to TRBJ2-4; D could derive from TRBD1 or TRBD2 (5 bases each). V lost 4 bases to trimming and J lost 13 bases, with 17 bases between them. The CDR3 length is 13 residues. Germline assignment: CDR1 SNHLY and CDR2 FYNNEI. CDR3 protein: CASSADTAGGQYF. DNA for the CDR3: TGTGCCAGCAGTGCGGACACGGCGGGCGGGCAGTACTTC.

The genes are TRBV4-1 and TRBJ2-7; D perhaps matches TRBD2 (6 bases). CDR3 length: 15 residues. Trimming removed 0 bases from V and 3 bases from J, with 12 bases in between. The V gene's germline CDR1 is MGHRA and CDR2 YSYEKL. The CDR3 spells CASSQDGAGYYEQYF. In DNA, the CDR3 is TGCGCCAGCAGCCAAGATGGGGCGGGATACTACGAGCAGTACTTC.

The chain couples TRBV5-6 to TRBJ1-2; 10 positions match TRBD1. V lost 4 bases, J lost 5 bases, and 11 bases stayed unmatched. The length of the CDR3 is 16 residues. CDR1 SGHDT and CDR2 YYEEEE come from the germline V gene. The CDR3 DNA is TGTGCCAGCAGCCCGAGTGGACAGGGGGATCGATATGGCTACACCTTC. This codes for CASSPSGQGDRYGYTF.

The CDR3 DNA follows: TGCGCCAGCAGCCGGAAAAAGGGAGATACGCAGTATTTT. Protein sequence: CASSRKKGDTQYF. The V gene is TRBV4-3, the J gene TRBJ2-3, with D uncertain. V lost 4 bases and J lost 5, with 10 bases in between. This CDR3 region has 13 residues. Germline V gene data show CDR1 as LGHNA and CDR2 as YSLEER.

The chain carries TRBV21-1 and TRBJ2-7; TRBD1, the D gene given by the table, was not confirmed from the DNA. TRBV21-1 is designated a pseudogene. This CDR3 comprises 17 residues. The CDR3 DNA is TGTGCCAGCAGCAAAGGAAGGGGGGCGATGAGCTCCTACGAGCAGTACTTC. This encodes CASSKGRGAMSSYEQYF.

The chain has TRBV4-1 and TRBJ2-5; 7 nucleotides line up with TRBD1. The V segment lost 4 bases and the J segment 3 bases; nucleotides outside the gene matches: 5. CDR1 and CDR2 from the germline V gene are MGHRA and YSYEKL. The CDR3 spans 14 residues. The CDR3 sequence is CASSLRDRKETQYF. The CDR3, as DNA: TGCGCCAGCAGCCTCCGGGACAGAAAAGAGACCCAGTACTTC.

The rearrangement joins TRBV6-5 to TRBJ2-5; 8 bases are shared with TRBD2. J lost 3 bases, V lost 6 bases, and 6 bases had no gene match. CDR3 size: 14 residues. Germline V lookup: CDR1 MNHEY, CDR2 SVGAGI. CDR3 in amino acids: CASRSGGGEETQYF. DNA for the CDR3: TGTGCCAGCAGGAGCGGGGGTGGGGAAGAGACCCAGTACTTC.

This chain joins TRBV5-1 and TRBJ2-3, with 10 bases identical to TRBD1. The CDR3 runs 15 residues. The V and J ends lost 4 bases and 4 bases, in that order; junction bases with no gene match: 6. Germline CDR1 is SGHRS and CDR2 is YFSETQ. The CDR3 protein is CASSPRQGAADTQYF. The CDR3, as DNA: TGCGCCAGCAGCCCACGACAGGGGGCCGCAGATACGCAGTATTTT.